A single count supports the clone carrying this T cell receptor (beta chain). The PCR used 60 Vbeta and 13 Jbeta primers. Some clones are missing from TCRdb's copy, which holds only in-frame ones; the method was immunoSEQ multiplex PCR. Here the sample spans about 140,000 clones, around 85% being singletons. This CDR3 spans 15 amino acids. The junction had 10 bases not matched to a gene; V was cut back by 0 bases and J by 9 bases. CDR1 LNHDA and CDR2 SQIVND come from the germline V gene (reference sequence). The source of the sample is a study of cytomegalovirus exposure and HLA in healthy donors. The chain has TRBV19 and TRBJ2-5; 7 nucleotides match TRBD1. The source is a woman in her fifties or sixties in good health and CMV-seropositive. The sample consisted of PBMCs. The CDR3 here is CASSIERDREVPQYF. The CDR3 coding sequence is TGTGCCAGTAGTATAGAACGAGACAGGGAAGTTCCCCAGTACTTC.